The present T cell receptor beta chain was sequenced within a study of Ad26.COV2.S vaccination and SARS-CoV-2 variants. Study background: Once or twice, 56 days apart, Ad26.COV2.S was delivered intramuscularly. Regarding the study as a whole: It was vaccine recipients, not placebo recipients, who had the higher spike-specific TCR breadth. Assessments of TCR breadth and depth may have underestimated the total T cell responses.

In its sample, this clone was seen once. Its antigen is unidentified. Treatment defined: around 19 received Ad26.COV2.S at low or high dose, single or two shots; 5 received placebo; per-sample allocation not given. Sampling was done on day 63 after the first vaccine or placebo injection. The donor's status was that of an adult aged 18-55 years in Boston. Sequencing used immunoSEQ multiplex PCR; TCRdb keeps in-frame clones, though not all of them. Here the sample spans roughly 700,000 clones, approximately 88% being singletons. The CDR3 sequence is 17 residues long. This chain links TRBV12-2 with TRBJ2-2; the table's D call TRBD1 went unverified against the DNA. TRBV12-2 has pseudogene status. The sequences come from peripheral blood, collected in a trial of Ad26.COV2.S vaccine versus placebo. The receptor's source is a person between 18 and 65 years old who received the Ad26.COV2.S COVID-19 vaccine or a placebo. This CDR3 reads CASRLATRDRANGELFF. In DNA, the CDR3 is TGTGCAAGTCGCTTAGCTACCCGGGACAGGGCTAACGGGGAGCTGTTTTTT.